The 26 T cell receptor beta chains below all came from one sample that was sequenced in a study of metastatic and nonmetastatic thyroid tumors. No treatment of any kind had been given to any patient before thyroid surgery. TCRdb reprocessed the PCR reads using MiXCR. The sample lists approximately 35,000 clones, 35% to 40% occurring once. Sequencing input: tumor tissue. The receptors here all came from a female donor with papillary thyroid cancer or a benign thyroid nodule (not recorded which). Some clones in this sample may be carry-over from other donors' samples.

The J gene is TRBJ2-1, the V gene TRBV19, with D maybe TRBD1 (6 bases). Germline V gives CDR1 LNHDA, CDR2 SQIVND (reference sequence). Deletions cut 9 bases from V and 6 bases from J, with 12 bases between. The length of the CDR3 is 12 residues. The CDR3 bases are TGTGCCAGGAGACAGGTTCTCAATGAGCAGTTCTTC. Translated: CARRQVLNEQFF. The entire variable domain, with the rest obtained from reference TRBV19 and TRBJ2-1, is as follows: DGGITQSPKYLFRKEGQNVTLSCEQNLNHDAMYWYRQDPGQGLRLIYYSQIVNDFQKGDIAEGYSVSREKKESFPLTVTSAQKNPTAFYLCARRQVLNEQFFGPGTRLTVL.

V gene TRBV15 combines with J gene TRBJ2-7, with D perhaps TRBD1 (5 bases). This CDR3 has 13 amino acids. Trimming cost V 6 bases and J 4 bases, with 13 bases left between them. Per the germline V gene, CDR1 is LNHNV and CDR2 is YYDKDF (reference sequence). The CDR3 loop reads CATRDTSGYEQYF. The DNA of the CDR3 is TGTGCCACCAGGGACACCTCGGGTTACGAGCAGTACTTC. The variable domain in full, with the rest retrieved from reference TRBV15 and TRBJ2-7, is DAMVIQNPRYQVTQFGKPVTLSCSQTLNHNVMYWYQQKSSQAPKLLFHYYDKDFNNEADTPDNFQSRRPNTSFCFLDIRSPGLGDTAMYLCATRDTSGYEQYFGPGTRLTVT.

This clone has only a few counts. The V gene is TRBV10-1, the J gene TRBJ1-2, with 8 bases identical to TRBD1. CDR3 size: 13 residues. J was trimmed by 7 bases and V by 4 bases; bases with no gene match: 5. CDR1 is WNHNN, CDR2 SYGVQD, per germline (reference sequence). CDR3 nucleotide sequence: TGCGCCAGCAGTGTCAACAGGGGGTCTGGCTACACCTTC. It yields the protein CASSVNRGSGYTF.

Only a few counts were recorded for this clone. V usage is TRBV2 and J usage is TRBJ2-7, with TRBD1 matching 9 bases. The CDR3 is 15 residues long. V lost 8 bases to trimming and J lost 0 bases; unmatched junction nucleotides: 8. Germline V gene sequence: CDR1 SNHLY, CDR2 FYNNEI. CDR3: CASDATGQGSYEQYV. The CDR3 coding sequence is TGTGCCAGCGATGCCACGGGACAGGGCTCCTACGAGCAGTACGTC.

The chain employs TRBV19 and TRBJ1-5; a weak D match, TRBD1 (6 bases). V lost 3 bases and J lost 7, with 13 bases in between. The CDR3 is made up of 14 amino acids. The germline gives CDR1 LNHDA, CDR2 SQIVND (reference sequence). The CDR3 DNA reads as TGTGCCAGTAGTATTGGGGGGCGAGGGCAGCCCCAGCATTTT. It yields the protein CASSIGGRGQPQHF.

This clone has just one count. This rearrangement joins TRBV30 to TRBJ1-1; D unresolved. The V end lost 3 bases, the J end lost 4 bases, and 9 bases lay between the germline ends. Germline loops: CDR1 GTSNPN, CDR2 SVGIG (reference sequence). The CDR3 has 12 residues. CDR3 coding DNA: TGTGCCTGGAGCTTGTGGGGCACTGAAGCTTTCTTT. It yields the protein CAWSLWGTEAFF.

The CDR3: CASSGRESPDTQYF. The DNA for the CDR3 is TGCGCCAGCAGTGGGCGGGAGTCACCAGATACGCAGTATTTT. This rearrangement joins TRBV10-1 to TRBJ2-3, with 7 bases identical to TRBD2. This CDR3 has 14 amino acids. Per the germline V gene, CDR1 is WNHNN and CDR2 is SYGVQD (reference sequence). The V and J ends lost 4 bases and 4 bases, in that order; junction bases with no gene match: 5.

This clone appeared a few times. J is TRBJ2-3 and V is TRBV14; the match to TRBD1 covers 9 bases. This CDR3 spans 15 amino acids. V dropped 2 bases and J dropped 2; count of bases not matched to a gene: 2. Germline values: CDR1 SGHDN, CDR2 FVKESK. In DNA, the CDR3 is TGTGCCAGCAGCCAAAGACAGGGGGTCACAGATACGCAGTATTTT. Translated: CASSQRQGVTDTQYF.

The chain employs TRBV28 and TRBJ1-2; 10 bases map to TRBD1. V was pared by 7 bases and J by 8 bases, with 10 bases of the junction left unmatched. Germline CDR1 and CDR2: MDHEN and SYDVKM. This CDR3 contains 14 residues. The CDR3 is CASTPPGQGSGYTF. For the CDR3, the DNA is TGTGCCAGCACCCCGCCGGGACAGGGGTCAGGCTACACCTTC.

The chain is built from TRBV30 and TRBJ2-7; 7 nucleotides line up with TRBD2. Trimming took 3 bases from V and 4 from J; bases not matched to a gene: 6. The CDR3 runs to 13 residues. The V gene's germline CDR1 is GTSNPN and CDR2 SVGIG (reference sequence). In DNA, the CDR3 is TGTGCCTGGAGCTTCGGGGGAGGGTACGAGCAGTACTTC. Its protein product is CAWSFGGGYEQYF.

This clone came up once. This chain links TRBV5-8 with TRBJ1-2, with D possibly being TRBD1 (5 bases). Trimming removed 6 bases at V and 4 bases at J, with 13 bases between. Germline values: CDR1 SGHTS, CDR2 YDEGEE. CDR3 size: 13 residues. The CDR3 loop reads CASTLRGPYGYTF. Written as DNA, the CDR3 is TGTGCCAGCACCCTTAGGGGACCCTATGGCTACACCTTC.

This chain uses TRBV7-2 with TRBJ1-1, with 8 bases that match TRBD1. V shed 5 bases, J shed 3 bases, and the junction held 5 bases outside the gene matches. The CDR3 has 14 residues. The germline CDR1 and CDR2 sequences are SGHTA and FQGNSA. This CDR3 reads CASSSGQGYTEAFF. CDR3 nucleotides: TGTGCCAGCAGCAGCGGACAGGGATACACTGAAGCTTTCTTT.

This chain links TRBV20-1 with TRBJ1-5; D may be TRBD1 (6 bases). The CDR3 contains 14 residues. Germline loops: CDR1 DFQATT, CDR2 SNEGSKA (reference sequence). Trimming took 3 bases from V and 7 from J, leaving 16 bases between them. The CDR3 is CSARIGGDDQPQHF. DNA for the CDR3: TGCAGTGCTAGGATAGGGGGAGATGACCAGCCCCAGCATTTT.

This clone was recorded a few times. This chain uses TRBV24-1 with TRBJ2-7; the D gene is possibly TRBD1 (5 bases). Between the trimmed V and J ends, which lost 5 bases and 0 bases, there was a span of 10 bases. The CDR3 extends over 14 amino acids. Germline CDR1 reads KGHDR; CDR2 reads SFDVKD. The CDR3 protein is CATSGGASSYEQYF. The CDR3 DNA reads TGTGCCACCAGTGGTGGGGCAAGCTCCTACGAGCAGTACTTC.

Of note for this clone: The CDR3 does not close with the conserved phenylalanine or tryptophan, likely indicating a read error. The CDR3 bases are TGTGCCAGCAGCTTATTGCTACCTCCTCCTACGAAGGTGACGCAGTACCTC. Protein sequence: CASSLLLPPPTKVTQYL. The chain couples TRBV7-2 to TRBJ2-7; D is unclear. CDR1 and CDR2 from the germline V gene are SGHTA and FQGNSA. The V gene lost 2 bases and the J gene lost 9 bases, with 26 bases spanning the gap. The CDR3 has 17 amino acids.

This clone was found a few times. The chain links TRBV24-1 to TRBJ2-1; unclear D gene. V shed 2 bases and J shed 9 bases, with 10 bases lying between them. The CDR3 length is 13 residues. Per germline, CDR1 KGHDR and CDR2 SFDVKD. The CDR3 sequence: CATSDSVVSEQFF. DNA of the CDR3: TGTGCCACCAGTGATTCCGTGGTGAGTGAGCAGTTCTTC.

This chain joins TRBV11-2 and TRBJ2-2; D is unresolved. The V end lost 4 bases, the J end lost 6 bases, and 15 bases lay between the germline ends. Germline lookup yields CDR1 SGHAT and CDR2 FQNNGV. The CDR3 is 15 amino acids. This CDR3 reads CASSSQITTAGELFF. The CDR3 nucleotides read TGTGCCAGCAGCTCTCAAATTACAACAGCCGGGGAGCTGTTTTTT.

Sample share makes this clone medium-sized. CDR3 sequence: CASSPGQGTGKLFF. CDR3 in DNA: TGTGCCAGCAGCCCGGGACAGGGTACGGGAAAACTGTTTTTT. The chain employs TRBV12-3 or TRBV12-4 and TRBJ1-4, with 9 nucleotides matching TRBD1. The CDR3 contains 14 residues. V lost 6 bases and J lost 10; bases outside the gene matches: 9.

In its sample, this clone was seen a few times. The V call is TRBV7-8, the J call TRBJ2-3; TRBD2 matches 7 bases. This CDR3 region has 17 residues. Per germline, CDR1 SGHVS and CDR2 FQNEAQ. V lost 5 bases to trimming and J lost 2 bases; unmatched junction nucleotides: 13. The CDR3 DNA reads as TGTGCCAGCAGCCGGTCGCCCGGGACTACCTACACAGATACGCAGTATTTT. It encodes CASSRSPGTTYTDTQYF.

The sample holds a few counts of this clone. V and J are TRBV2 and TRBJ2-7; D assignment may be TRBD1 or TRBD2 (5 bases each). The CDR3 contains 13 residues. V shed 7 bases and J shed 7 bases, with 17 bases lying between them. Germline V gene sequence: CDR1 SNHLY, CDR2 FYNNEI. The CDR3: CASTPASWGEQYF. The CDR3 DNA sequence: TGTGCCAGCACCCCGGCTAGTTGGGGGGAGCAGTACTTC. Supplemented by reference TRBV2 and TRBJ2-7, the full variable domain reads EPEVTQTPSHQVTQMGQEVILRCVPISNHLYFYWYRQILGQKVEFLVSFYNNEISEKSEIFDDQFSVERPDGSNFTLKIRSTKLEDSAMYFCASTPASWGEQYFGPGTRLTVT.

This clone has a handful of counts. The CDR3 region is CASSEARSTYGYTF. The DNA of the CDR3 is TGTGCCAGCAGTGAGGCCAGGTCGACCTATGGCTACACCTTC. The chain uses TRBV2 and TRBJ1-2, with D uncertain. The length of the CDR3 is 14 residues. V lost 3 bases, J lost 4 bases, and 12 bases lay in between. The germline V gene has CDR1 SNHLY and CDR2 FYNNEI.

This clone has a handful of counts. The CDR3 coding sequence is TGTGCCAGCAGTTACTCGCCGGGAGGGGATACGCAGTATTTT. Translation gives CASSYSPGGDTQYF. The rearrangement links TRBV6-2 or TRBV6-3 to TRBJ2-3; 8 bases are shared with TRBD2. The CDR3 covers 14 residues. After removal of 0 bases from V and 6 bases from J, the junction contained 2 bases not matched to a gene. In germline, CDR1 is MNHEY, CDR2 SVGEGT.

A few counts support this clone. The chain combines TRBV12-3 or TRBV12-4 with TRBJ1-2; D might be TRBD1 (6 bases). V lost 7 bases and J 4 bases, leaving 16 bases between the germline ends. The CDR3 sequence is 14 residues long. The CDR3 region is CASTVTGQIYGYTF. The CDR3 DNA reads TGTGCCAGCACCGTAACAGGGCAGATCTATGGCTACACCTTC.

This rearrangement joins TRBV6-2 or TRBV6-3 to TRBJ1-6; TRBD1 matches at 8 bases. Germline V gene sequence: CDR1 MNHEY, CDR2 SVGEGT. The length of the CDR3 is 14 residues. J lost 7 bases, V lost 7 bases, and 6 bases had no gene match. CDR3 sequence: CASIPTGVNSPLHF. The CDR3, as DNA: TGTGCCAGCATCCCGACAGGGGTGAATTCACCCCTCCACTTT.

This chain connects TRBV19 to TRBJ2-7, with 9 bases that match TRBD1. Germline V gene sequence: CDR1 LNHDA, CDR2 SQIVND (reference sequence). Germline trimming cut 5 bases from V and 2 bases from J; bases unmatched to any gene: 10. This CDR3 is built from 16 residues. CDR3 nucleotides: TGTGCCAGTAGTCCGGGACAGGGAGACCCCGCCTACGAGCAGTACTTC. Protein sequence: CASSPGQGDPAYEQYF.

Only a few counts were recorded for this clone. The V gene is TRBV12-3 or TRBV12-4, the J gene TRBJ2-1; 7 nucleotides match TRBD1. V was pared by 6 bases and J by 7 bases, with 12 bases of the junction left unmatched. CDR3 size: 15 residues. The CDR3: CASSTTGEYGNEQFF. CDR3 sequence (DNA): TGTGCCAGCAGCACCACAGGGGAGTATGGGAATGAGCAGTTCTTC.